This T cell receptor beta chain was identified during a study of early T cells in non-severe SARS-CoV-2 infection. MiXCR, applied by TCRdb to the 5' RACE reads, yields one record per CDR3 protein. The sample holds some 40,000 distinct CDR3 sequences, over 3.5% seen once. This CDR3 spans 10 amino acids. Looked up from germline, CDR1 is SNHLY and CDR2 is FYNNEI. The V end was cut by 8 bases, the J end by 4 bases, with 3 bases between. This clonotype was found many times. This TCR came from an adult who was a healthcare worker with PCR-confirmed SARS-CoV-2 infection or an uninfected control (not recorded which). The sample taken for sequencing was whole blood. The chain combines TRBV2 with TRBJ2-1; the D is unclear. The chain's CDR3 is CASGYNEQFF. As DNA, the CDR3 is TGTGCCAGCGGGTACAATGAGCAGTTCTTC.